This passage covers 13 T cell receptor beta chains from one sample sequenced in a study of blood T cells in healthy people across ages. Using a J-beta primer mix together with a sample-barcoded 5' primer, a second PCR was run for roughly 6 to 12 cycles. A single record per CDR3 protein comes from TCRdb applying MiXCR to the 5' RACE reads. The sample has fewer than 1,000,000 distinct CDR3 sequences; under 45% are singletons. What was sequenced was blood. The receptors come from a man aged 60 to 75 in good health.

The chain employs TRBV6-2 or TRBV6-3 and TRBJ2-7; D unclear. Germline CDR1 is MNHEY and CDR2 is SVGEGT. The CDR3 has 17 residues. V was clipped by 2 bases and J by 0 bases, with 17 bases between them. For the CDR3, the DNA is TGTGCCAGCAGTTACCCATGGTCCGGTAGGAGCTCCTACGAGCAGTACTTC. This gives the protein CASSYPWSGRSSYEQYF.

This clonotype was observed a handful of times. The gene calls are TRBV9 and TRBJ2-3; TRBD2 aligns across 10 bases. The J segment lost 9 bases and the V segment lost 3 bases, leaving 7 bases of the junction unmatched. The V gene's germline CDR1 is SGDLS and CDR2 YYNGEE. This CDR3 is 14 amino acids long. The CDR3 region is CASSGTLLAGTQYF. CDR3 DNA sequence: TGTGCCAGCAGCGGGACTTTACTAGCGGGAACGCAGTATTTT. The variable domain in full, with the rest retrieved from reference TRBV9 and TRBJ2-3, is DSGVTQTPKHLITATGQRVTLRCSPRSGDLSVYWYQQSLDQGLQFLIQYYNGEERAKGNILERFSAQQFPDLHSELNLSSLELGDSALYFCASSGTLLAGTQYFGPGTRLTVL.

V gene TRBV12-3 or TRBV12-4 combines with J gene TRBJ1-2; D is ambiguous. The CDR3 loop spans 15 amino acids. The germline V and J ends were trimmed by 4 bases and 1 base, with 13 bases remaining between them. Here the CDR3 reads CASSSRTRDNYGYTF. The CDR3 nucleotides are TGTGCCAGCAGTTCTCGGACGAGGGATAACTATGGCTACACCTTC.

The J gene is TRBJ1-6, the V gene TRBV20-1; perhaps TRBD1 as D (6 bases). The CDR3 covers 12 residues. The germline gives CDR1 DFQATT, CDR2 SNEGSKA (reference sequence). The CDR3: CGRGGATSPLHF. The CDR3 DNA is TGCGGCCGTGGGGGGGCAACTTCACCCCTCCACTTT.

In its sample, this clonotype was seen a few times. DNA of the CDR3: TGTGCCAGCAGCTTAGATCTTTCGGCAGGGAGGGGGACCCAGTACTTC. It codes for CASSLDLSAGRGTQYF. The chain couples TRBV11-2 to TRBJ2-5; TRBD2 aligns across 7 bases. Per the germline V gene, CDR1 is SGHAT and CDR2 is FQNNGV. V gave up 0 bases and J gave up 7 bases; unmatched junction bases: 11. The CDR3 has 16 amino acids. Based on the CDR3 plus reference TRBV11-2 and TRBJ2-5, the full variable domain is EAGVAQSPRYKIIEKRQSVAFWCNPISGHATLYWYQQILGQGPKLLIQFQNNGVVDDSQLPKDRFSAERLKGVDSTLKIQPAKLEDSAVYLCASSLDLSAGRGTQYFGPGTRLLVL.

V and J are TRBV29-1 and TRBJ1-1, with D perhaps matching TRBD1 (6 bases). Trimming pared 6 bases from V and 3 bases from J, leaving 17 bases between. The CDR3 is made up of 14 amino acids. The germline gives CDR1 SQVTM, CDR2 ANQGSEA. The chain's CDR3 is CSVYRVLVDTEAFF. CDR3 bases: TGCAGCGTCTACAGGGTTTTGGTAGACACTGAAGCTTTCTTT.

In this sample, this clonotype turned up many times. The V and J genes are TRBV10-2 and TRBJ2-7; D gene uncertain. Trimming shortened V by 2 bases and J by 6 bases, and 5 bases separated the two germline ends. Germline assignment: CDR1 WSHSY and CDR2 SAAADI. The CDR3 extends over 11 amino acids. The CDR3 protein is CASSELFEQYF. The DNA of the CDR3 is TGCGCCAGCAGTGAGCTTTTCGAGCAGTACTTC.

This chain joins TRBV20-1 and TRBJ2-7; D not certain. CDR1 and CDR2 (germline): DFQATT, SNEGSKA (reference sequence). Trimming took off 4 bases at V and 5 bases at J, with 18 bases between the two ends. The CDR3 runs 14 residues. The DNA for the CDR3 is TGCAGTGCTACCTTTCGCGGAATAAAACACGAGCAGTACTTC. Translation: CSATFRGIKHEQYF.

The chain couples TRBV12-3 or TRBV12-4 to TRBJ1-1, with 8 bases aligning to TRBD1. This CDR3 spans 13 amino acids. Losses at the gene ends were 5 bases for V and 3 bases for J; bases not matched to a gene: 2. This CDR3 reads CASSGQGYTEAFF. CDR3 in DNA: TGTGCCAGCAGTGGACAGGGATACACTGAAGCTTTCTTT.

The rearrangement links TRBV20-1 to TRBJ2-7, with D unresolved. Germline V gene lookup returns CDR1 DFQATT and CDR2 SNEGSKA (reference sequence). The CDR3 contains 15 residues. Deletions cut 5 bases from V and 0 bases from J, with 17 bases between. The CDR3 reads CSAPEAAGSSYEQYF. The CDR3 nucleotides are TGCAGTGCTCCCGAGGCCGCAGGTAGCTCCTACGAGCAGTACTTC.

J is TRBJ2-3 and V is TRBV11-3; 9 nucleotides agree with TRBD2. V was clipped by 10 bases and J by 4 bases; unmatched bases: 6. CDR1 SGHNT and CDR2 YENEEA come from the germline V gene. The CDR3 sequence is 13 residues long. The CDR3 sequence: CATERGEADTQYF. In DNA, the CDR3 is TGTGCCACTGAGCGGGGGGAAGCAGATACGCAGTATTTT.

The chain couples TRBV7-2 to TRBJ2-1, with D perhaps being TRBD1 or TRBD2 (6 bases each). Deletions cut 6 bases from V and 4 bases from J, with 10 bases between. The length of the CDR3 is 13 residues. Germline V gives CDR1 SGHTA, CDR2 FQGNSA. The CDR3: CASRQGGYNEQFF. The CDR3 nucleotides read TGTGCCAGCAGACAAGGGGGGTACAATGAGCAGTTCTTC.

The J gene is TRBJ2-1, the V gene TRBV7-6; maybe TRBD1 (6 bases). CDR3 length: 15 amino acids. Germline-derived CDR1 and CDR2 are SGHVS and FNYEAQ. Trimming pared 5 bases from V and 5 bases from J, leaving 16 bases between. CDR3 bases: TGTGCCAGCAGCCCCCGACAGGTTGGGGACAATGAGCAGTTCTTC. Amino acid sequence: CASSPRQVGDNEQFF.